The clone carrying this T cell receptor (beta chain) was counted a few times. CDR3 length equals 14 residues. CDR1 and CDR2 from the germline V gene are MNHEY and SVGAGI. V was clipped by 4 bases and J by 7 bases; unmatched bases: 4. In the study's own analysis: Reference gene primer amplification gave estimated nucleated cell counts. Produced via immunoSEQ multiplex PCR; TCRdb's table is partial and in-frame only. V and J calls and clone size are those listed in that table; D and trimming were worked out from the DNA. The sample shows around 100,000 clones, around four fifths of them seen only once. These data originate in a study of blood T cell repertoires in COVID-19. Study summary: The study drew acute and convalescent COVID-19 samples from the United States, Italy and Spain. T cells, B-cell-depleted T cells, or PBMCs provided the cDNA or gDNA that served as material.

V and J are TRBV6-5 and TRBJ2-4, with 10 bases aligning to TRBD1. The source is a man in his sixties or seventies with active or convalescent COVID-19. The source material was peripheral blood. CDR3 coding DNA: TGTGCCAGCAGTTCTCCGGGACAGGGGAACATTCAGTACTTC. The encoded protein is CASSSPGQGNIQYF.